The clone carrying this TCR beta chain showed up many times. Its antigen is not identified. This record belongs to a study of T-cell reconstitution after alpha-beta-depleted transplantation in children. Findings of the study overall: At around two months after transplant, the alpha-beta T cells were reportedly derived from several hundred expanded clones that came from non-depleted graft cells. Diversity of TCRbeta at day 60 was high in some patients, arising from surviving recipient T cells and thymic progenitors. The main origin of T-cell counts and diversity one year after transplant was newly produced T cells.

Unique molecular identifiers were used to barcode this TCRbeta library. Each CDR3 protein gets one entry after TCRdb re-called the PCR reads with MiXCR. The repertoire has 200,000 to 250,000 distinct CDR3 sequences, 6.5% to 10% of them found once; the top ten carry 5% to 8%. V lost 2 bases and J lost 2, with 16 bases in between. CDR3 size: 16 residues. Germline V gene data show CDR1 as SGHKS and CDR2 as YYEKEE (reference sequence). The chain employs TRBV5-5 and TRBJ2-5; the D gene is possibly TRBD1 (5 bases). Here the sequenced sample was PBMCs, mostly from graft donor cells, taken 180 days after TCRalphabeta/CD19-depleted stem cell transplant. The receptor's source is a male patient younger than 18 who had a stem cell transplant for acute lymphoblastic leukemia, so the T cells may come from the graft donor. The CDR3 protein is CASSFDRATSQETQYF. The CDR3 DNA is TGTGCCAGCAGCTTCGACAGAGCTACCTCACAAGAGACCCAGTACTTC.